A selection of T cell receptor beta chains follows, all from one sample in a study of blood T cell repertoires in COVID-19. The table came from immunoSEQ multiplex PCR; TCRdb's copy has only in-frame clones and leaves some out. The profile shows 310,000 or so clones, 87% of them singletons. Sample: PBMCs or T cells enriched from blood (not recorded which). The receptors derive from a woman in her thirties or forties who had recovered from COVID-19. CDR3s leave out the opening cysteine and the closing phenylalanine or tryptophan. Clone size is not always given. Where it is, it says once, few, many or a class for expanded clones.

TRBV5-1,few,ASSWNDREALNTEAF
TRBV7-6,.,ASSLSLGRGSYNEQF
TRBV27,.,ASRPRLAGGSSYEQY
TRBV30,.,AWSAGIWNQPQH
TRBV5-6,.,ASSLARRQYNSPLH
TRBV27,.,ASSPGLAGTYNEQF
TRBV6-5,.,ASSYGGRGNSPLH
TRBV5-5,.,ASSSGLLQGVMAVDTQY
TRBV29-1,few,SGSGGLAGGSNEQF
TRBV25-1,once,ASSDPRQGVFYNEQF
TRBV3-1/TRBV3-2,.,ASSQEGTLYRETQY
TRBV7-3,.,ASSSIGTGIYNEQF
TRBV5-6,.,ASSLNQGTSEKLF
TRBV7-6,few,ASSLAPWAGTGNTIY
TRBV7-2,.,ASSLERNRGASPLH
TRBV24-1,.,ATRGLGGELF
TRBV7-9,.,ATQPRVLSGNTIY
TRBV7-6,once,ASSLERRRGNQPQH
TRBV20-1,.,SARRMTRIF
TRBV2,few,ASSGSTPPGGEQF
TRBV29-1,.,SVTQGDYGYT
TRBV28,.,ASSFTAEAF
TRBV5-1,.,ASSILQGPQETQY
TRBV4-3,.,ASSQDPLAKNIQY
TRBV7-9,.,ASSSPWASGTDTQY
TRBV6-5,.,ASRGGFPSYEQY
TRBV7-9,.,ASSRSQGLNEKLF
TRBV6-2/TRBV6-3,.,ASSYYSSGRAGDLWQF
TRBV5-1,few,ASSPGLAAGKPYNEQF
TRBV27,.,ASSPRQGYNEQF
TRBV4-2,.,ASSLGREPYEQY
TRBV4-3,.,ASSQESPLVSGRQF
TRBV7-9,.,ASSLDAVISYNEQF
TRBV15,.,ATSAYRDRGEETQY
TRBV6-4,few,ASSERGGTGELF
TRBV7-2,.,ASSLGRVSNSPLH
TRBV2,.,ASRRRDTTSTMNTEAF
TRBV6-2/TRBV6-3,.,ASSYERGEQF
TRBV5-4,.,ASSLDSETQY
TRBV29-1,.,SVVPVETGELF
TRBV3-1/TRBV3-2,.,ASSQVREGYNEQF
TRBV4-2,.,ASSRETAGAYNEQF
TRBV3-1/TRBV3-2,.,ASSQGLNRVNEQF
TRBV7-6,once,ASSLAGGVWTGELF
TRBV7-2,.,ASSLWGTHEKLF
TRBV2,.,ASSDRGVQPQH
TRBV28,.,ASSAAGGLHEQF
TRBV11-2,.,ASSLGFGREAATDTQY